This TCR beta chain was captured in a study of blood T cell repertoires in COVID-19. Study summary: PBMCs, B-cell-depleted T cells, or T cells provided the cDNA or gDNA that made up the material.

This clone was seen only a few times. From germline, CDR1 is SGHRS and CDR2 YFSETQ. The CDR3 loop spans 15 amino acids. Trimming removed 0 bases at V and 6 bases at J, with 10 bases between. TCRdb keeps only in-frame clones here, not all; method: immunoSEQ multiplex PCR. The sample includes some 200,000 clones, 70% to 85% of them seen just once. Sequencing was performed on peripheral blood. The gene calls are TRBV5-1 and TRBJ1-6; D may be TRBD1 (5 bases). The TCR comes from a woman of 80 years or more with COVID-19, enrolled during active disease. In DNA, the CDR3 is TGCGCCAGCAGCTTGGGGGGACTTGGTAATTCACCCCTCCACTTT. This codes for CASSLGGLGNSPLHF.